Listed below are T cell receptor beta chains from one sample, sequenced in a study of Graves' ophthalmopathy and Graves' hyperthyroidism. TCRdb redid the calling of the multiplex PCR reads with MiXCR, one entry per CDR3 protein. This sample has 680,000 or so distinct CDR3 sequences, with 20% to 25% found just once. Material for sequencing was peripheral blood. These receptors were collected from a young woman with stable Graves' hyperthyroidism. Some clones in this sample may be carry-over from other donors' samples. Both conserved end residues are part of each CDR3. A D gene is named only where the DNA matches it firmly. Not all rows give a size; the values are once, few, many and, for expanded clones, a class.

CDR3 length	D gene	V gene	clone size	J gene	CDR3 protein	CDR3 DNA
15	NA	TRBV6-5	many	TRBJ1-1	CASSSSAATSTEAFF	TGTGCCAGCAGCTCCTCGGCCGCGACCAGCACTGAAGCTTTCTTT
16	NA	TRBV12-3/TRBV12-4	many	TRBJ2-4	CASSYGGEYAKNIQYF	TGTGCCAGCAGTTACGGGGGCGAGTACGCCAAAAACATTCAGTACTTC
14	TRBD1	TRBV6-1	once	TRBJ2-7	CASKLQGSAYEQYF	TGTGCCAGCAAATTACAGGGGTCGGCCTACGAGCAGTACTTC
14	TRBD2	TRBV6-2/TRBV6-3	many	TRBJ2-7	CASRGLAGFYEQYF	TGTGCCAGCAGAGGACTAGCGGGCTTCTACGAGCAGTACTTC
15	TRBD1	TRBV12-3/TRBV12-4	few	TRBJ1-2	CASSPRRQGPSGYTF	TGTGCCAGCAGTCCCCGCCGACAGGGCCCCTCGGGCTACACCTTC
13	NA	TRBV2	NA	TRBJ2-7	CASSAGLGLEQYF	TGTGCCAGCAGTGCTGGTCTCGGCTTGGAGCAGTACTTC
11	NA	TRBV20-1	many	TRBJ2-7	CSAGSGYEQYF	TGCAGTGCTGGAAGCGGCTACGAGCAGTACTTC
14	NA	TRBV6-1	many	TRBJ2-7	CASSEGGAGNEQYF	TGTGCCAGCAGTGAAGGGGGCGCGGGAAACGAGCAGTACTTC
12	NA	TRBV27	many	TRBJ2-5	CASSELPETQYF	TGTGCCAGCAGCGAACTCCCAGAGACCCAGTACTTC
14	TRBD1	TRBV28	NA	TRBJ1-4	CASSPGQINEKLFF	TGTGCCAGCAGTCCGGGACAGATCAATGAAAAACTGTTTTTT
16	NA	TRBV6-5	many	TRBJ2-2	CASSYPTAANTGELFF	TGTGCCAGCAGTTACCCTACCGCTGCAAACACCGGGGAGCTGTTTTTT
14	NA	TRBV6-1	few	TRBJ1-3	CASSQERSGNTIYF	TGTGCCAGCAGTCAGGAGCGCTCTGGAAACACCATATATTTT
14	NA	TRBV30	many	TRBJ1-5	CAWSQEGGNQPQHF	TGTGCCTGGAGTCAAGAGGGGGGCAATCAGCCCCAGCATTTT
15	NA	TRBV12-3/TRBV12-4	many	TRBJ1-2	CASSQPSRQSRGYTF	TGTGCCAGCAGCCAACCCTCCCGACAGTCCCGTGGCTACACCTTC
14	TRBD1	TRBV12-3/TRBV12-4	many	TRBJ2-2	CASRPSGGFGELFF	TGTGCCAGCAGGCCCTCAGGGGGCTTCGGGGAGCTGTTTTTT
18	TRBD2	TRBV29-1	once	TRBJ2-7	CSVEDRSGTSGSSHEQYF	TGCAGCGTTGAAGATCGCAGCGGGACTAGCGGGAGCAGCCACGAGCAGTACTTC
12	NA	TRBV20-1	few	TRBJ2-7	CSVGEILREQYF	TGCAGTGTGGGGGAAATACTACGAGAGCAGTACTTC
16	NA	TRBV24-1	many	TRBJ1-5	CATSDRSGDSNQPQHF	TGTGCCACCAGTGATAGGTCGGGCGATAGCAATCAGCCCCAGCATTTT
18	NA	TRBV30	many	TRBJ1-1	CAWSGPPRGGDRNTEAFF	TGTGCCTGGAGTGGACCACCCAGAGGGGGAGATCGGAACACTGAAGCTTTCTTT
14	NA	TRBV6-1	many	TRBJ1-1	CASSHAVENTEAFF	TGTGCCAGCAGCCACGCGGTTGAGAACACTGAAGCTTTCTTT
14	TRBD1	TRBV12-3/TRBV12-4	many	TRBJ1-5	CASAGQGGNQPQHF	TGTGCCAGCGCGGGACAGGGTGGCAATCAGCCCCAGCATTTT
15	NA	TRBV6-1	once	TRBJ1-1	CASSEDGVVGTEAFF	TGTGCCAGCAGTGAAGATGGGGTTGTGGGCACTGAAGCTTTCTTT
15	TRBD1	TRBV6-1	NA	TRBJ2-5	CASSGGTGVRETQYF	TGTGCCAGCAGTGGGGGGACAGGGGTCCGGGAGACCCAGTACTTC
17	NA	TRBV6-5	NA	TRBJ2-5	CASSYGGSTGVQETQYF	TGTGCCAGCAGTTACGGAGGGTCTACAGGAGTGCAAGAGACCCAGTACTTC
12	NA	TRBV6-5	many	TRBJ1-3	CASSREGNTIYF	TGTGCCAGCAGCCGGGAGGGAAACACCATATATTTT
13	TRBD1	TRBV29-1	NA	TRBJ2-7	CSVLGTGPYEQYF	TGCAGCGTCCTAGGGACAGGGCCGTACGAGCAGTACTTC
12	NA	TRBV5-1	many	TRBJ2-7	CASSLDDYEQYF	TGCGCCAGCAGCTTGGATGACTACGAGCAGTACTTC
14	NA	TRBV6-5	many	TRBJ1-1	CASGKQGGATEAFF	TGTGCCAGCGGAAAACAGGGAGGGGCCACTGAAGCTTTCTTT
14	TRBD1	TRBV5-1	many	TRBJ2-7	CATRDRPISGEQYF	TGCGCCACCCGGGACAGACCCATCTCGGGCGAGCAGTACTTC
16	NA	TRBV11-2	many	TRBJ1-6	CASSSLRDGHNSPLHF	TGTGCCAGCAGCTCATTAAGGGACGGCCATAATTCACCCCTCCACTTT
17	TRBD2	TRBV10-3	NA	TRBJ2-5	CAISEQGLAGRQETQYF	TGTGCCATCAGCGAACAGGGACTAGCGGGACGTCAAGAGACCCAGTACTTC
16	NA	TRBV11-1	many	TRBJ2-5	CASSLAPAAAQETQYF	TGTGCCAGCAGCTTGGCTCCGGCGGCGGCCCAAGAGACCCAGTACTTC
11	NA	TRBV28	many	TRBJ1-2	CASSFQGGYTF	TGTGCCAGCAGTTTTCAAGGTGGCTACACCTTC
19	NA	TRBV15	NA	TRBJ2-6	CATSSDSEPTSSGANVLTF	TGTGCCACCAGCAGTGACAGCGAACCAACCTCCTCTGGGGCCAACGTCCTGACTTTC
13	NA	TRBV20-1	many	TRBJ2-2	CSASRENTGELFF	TGCAGTGCTAGCAGGGAGAACACCGGGGAGCTGTTTTTT
15	NA	TRBV5-1	NA	TRBJ1-3	CASIDGAISGNTIYF	TGCGCCAGCATCGACGGGGCAATCTCTGGAAACACCATATATTTT
16	NA	TRBV28	NA	TRBJ2-7	CASKPLPGTSGYEQYF	TGTGCCAGCAAACCCCTTCCCGGGACCTCGGGCTACGAGCAGTACTTC
15	NA	TRBV9	NA	TRBJ2-2	CASNRQKANTGELFF	TGTGCCAGCAACCGACAGAAAGCGAACACCGGGGAGCTGTTTTTT
13	TRBD1	TRBV20-1	many	TRBJ2-7	CSGTDRGDDEQYF	TGCAGTGGGACGGACAGGGGAGACGACGAGCAGTACTTC
17	NA	TRBV6-2/TRBV6-3	many	TRBJ1-5	CASSYSMRTSADQPQHF	TGTGCCAGCAGTTACTCGATGCGGACCTCAGCGGATCAGCCCCAGCATTTT
15	TRBD1	TRBV28	NA	TRBJ1-1	CASSLWGQRNTEAFF	TGTGCCAGCAGTTTATGGGGACAGCGGAACACTGAAGCTTTCTTT
13	NA	TRBV6-1	many	TRBJ1-1	CASRLIRDFEAFF	TGTGCCAGCAGACTGATCCGGGACTTTGAAGCTTTCTTT
15	TRBD1	TRBV5-1	few	TRBJ2-5	CASSLGQGLTETQYF	TGCGCCAGCAGCTTGGGACAGGGGCTAACGGAGACCCAGTACTTC
16	NA	TRBV6-2/TRBV6-3	NA	TRBJ1-1	CASSYEIGPLNTEAFF	TGTGCCAGCAGTTATGAAATCGGCCCACTGAACACTGAAGCTTTCTTT
14	NA	TRBV11-2	NA	TRBJ1-1	CASSFGGRLTEAFF	TGTGCCAGCAGCTTCGGGGGAAGGCTGACTGAAGCTTTCTTT
15	NA	TRBV29-1	many	TRBJ2-7	CSVKYSGTRLYEQYF	TGCAGCGTTAAATATTCCGGGACAAGGCTCTACGAGCAGTACTTC
15	TRBD1	TRBV5-1	many	TRBJ1-2	CASSTGQEANYGYTF	TGCGCCAGCAGCACGGGACAGGAAGCTAACTATGGCTACACCTTC
18	NA	TRBV12-5	few	TRBJ2-7	CASGIQKRLGGVSYEQYF	TGTGCTAGTGGCATTCAAAAGCGGCTTGGCGGGGTCAGTTACGAGCAGTACTTC
15	NA	TRBV6-1	many	TRBJ1-5	CASSESPDSNQPQHF	TGTGCCAGCAGTGAAAGCCCCGATAGCAATCAGCCCCAGCATTTT
14	NA	TRBV5-6	many	TRBJ1-5	CASSLAGQSQPQHF	TGTGCCAGCAGCTTGGCCGGGCAGTCTCAGCCCCAGCATTTT
18	TRBD1	TRBV5-1	once	TRBJ1-6	CVSSKRDRGLSYNSHLHF	TGCGTCAGCAGCAAACGCGACAGGGGTCTCTCCTATAATTCACACCTCCACTTT
13	NA	TRBV11-2	many	TRBJ1-1	CASSLHDSGEAFF	TGTGCCAGCAGCTTACACGACAGCGGTGAAGCTTTCTTT
11	TRBD1	TRBV6-1	many	TRBJ2-7	CASNQQGLEYF	TGTGCCAGCAACCAACAGGGGTTAGAGTACTTC
11	NA	TRBV27	NA	TRBJ2-7	CASTGGDEQYF	TGTGCCAGCACCGGAGGAGACGAGCAGTACTTC
14	NA	TRBV6-5	NA	TRBJ2-2	CASSSPVGTGELFF	TGTGCCAGCAGTTCCCCCGTTGGCACCGGGGAGCTGTTTTTT
15	NA	TRBV28	few	TRBJ1-2	CASSSLASGDYGYTF	TGTGCCAGCAGTTCCCTGGCTTCAGGGGACTATGGCTACACCTTC
15	TRBD1	TRBV4-2	NA	TRBJ1-1	CASSQRTGWDTEAFF	TGTGCCAGCAGTCAACGGACAGGGTGGGACACTGAAGCCTTCTTT